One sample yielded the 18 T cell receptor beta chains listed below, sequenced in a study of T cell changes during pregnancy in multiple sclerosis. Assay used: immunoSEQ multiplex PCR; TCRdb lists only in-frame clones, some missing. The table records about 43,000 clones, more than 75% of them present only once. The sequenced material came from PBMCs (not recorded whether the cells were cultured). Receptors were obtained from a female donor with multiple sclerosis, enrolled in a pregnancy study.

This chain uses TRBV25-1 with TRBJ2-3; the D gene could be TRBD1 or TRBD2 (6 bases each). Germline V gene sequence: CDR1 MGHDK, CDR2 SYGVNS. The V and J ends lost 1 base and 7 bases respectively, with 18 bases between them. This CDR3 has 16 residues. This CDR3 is CASSESHGGSGYTQYF. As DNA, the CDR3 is TGTGCCAGCAGTGAATCCCACGGGGGCTCGGGATATACGCAGTATTTT.

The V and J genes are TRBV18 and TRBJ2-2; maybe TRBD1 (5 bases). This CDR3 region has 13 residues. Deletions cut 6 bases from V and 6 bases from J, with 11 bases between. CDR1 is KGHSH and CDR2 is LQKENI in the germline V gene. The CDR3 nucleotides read TGTGCCAGCTCGAAAGGGGTCTCCGGGGAGCTGTTTTTT. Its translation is CASSKGVSGELFF. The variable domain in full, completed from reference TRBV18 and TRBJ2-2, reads NAGVMQNPRHLVRRRGQEARLRCSPMKGHSHVYWYRQLPEEGLKFMVYLQKENIIDESGMPKERFSAEFPKEGPSILRIQQVVRGDSAAYFCASSKGVSGELFFGEGSRLTVL.

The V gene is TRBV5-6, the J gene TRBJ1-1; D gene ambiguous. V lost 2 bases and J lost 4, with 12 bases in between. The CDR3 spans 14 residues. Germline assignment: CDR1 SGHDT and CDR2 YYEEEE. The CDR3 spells CASSFLRRSTEAFF. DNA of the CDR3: TGTGCCAGCAGCTTTCTTCGGCGTAGCACTGAAGCTTTCTTT.

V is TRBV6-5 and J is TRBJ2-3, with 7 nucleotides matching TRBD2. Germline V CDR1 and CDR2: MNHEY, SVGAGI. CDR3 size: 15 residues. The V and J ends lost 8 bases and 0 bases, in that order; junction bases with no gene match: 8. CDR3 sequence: CASSWTSSSTDTQYF. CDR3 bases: TGTGCCAGCTCTTGGACTAGTTCAAGCACAGATACGCAGTATTTT.

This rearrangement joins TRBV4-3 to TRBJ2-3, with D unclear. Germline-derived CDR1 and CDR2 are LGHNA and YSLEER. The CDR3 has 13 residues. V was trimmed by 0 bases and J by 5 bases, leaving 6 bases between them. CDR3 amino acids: CASSQEYVDTQYF. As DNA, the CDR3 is TGCGCCAGCAGCCAAGAGTATGTAGATACGCAGTATTTT.

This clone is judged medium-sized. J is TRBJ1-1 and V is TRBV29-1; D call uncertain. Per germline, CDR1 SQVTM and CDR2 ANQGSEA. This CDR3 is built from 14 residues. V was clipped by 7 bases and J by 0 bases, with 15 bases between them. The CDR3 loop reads CSDGLFIMNTEAFF. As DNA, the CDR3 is TGCAGCGATGGGTTGTTCATCATGAACACTGAAGCTTTCTTT.

This CDR3 reads CASSIVPGVRPYGYTF. In DNA, the CDR3 is TGTGCCAGTAGTATAGTCCCAGGGGTTAGACCCTATGGCTACACCTTC. The genes are TRBV19 and TRBJ1-2; tentatively, D is TRBD1 (6 bases). CDR3 length: 16 amino acids. Germline loops: CDR1 LNHDA, CDR2 SQIVND (reference sequence). The V gene lost 1 base and the J gene lost 4 bases, with 16 bases spanning the gap.

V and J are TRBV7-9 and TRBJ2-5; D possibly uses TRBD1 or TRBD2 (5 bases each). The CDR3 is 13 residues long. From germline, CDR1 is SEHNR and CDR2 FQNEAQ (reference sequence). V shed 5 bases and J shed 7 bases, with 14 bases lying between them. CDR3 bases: TGTGCCAGCAGCGAGGACATAGCGTGGACCCAGTACTTC. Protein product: CASSEDIAWTQYF.

Here the CDR3 DNA reads TGCGCCAGCAGCATCGGACAGGGCACAGATACGCAGTATTTT. Amino acid sequence: CASSIGQGTDTQYF. The rearrangement joins TRBV5-1 to TRBJ2-3; 7 bases are a match to TRBD1. There are 14 residues in the CDR3. CDR1 is SGHRS and CDR2 is YFSETQ in the germline V gene. The junction had 3 bases not matched to a gene; V was cut back by 4 bases and J by 1 base.

This CDR3 is CASSRMLVGTQYF. The CDR3 DNA reads as TGTGCCAGCAGCAGAATGCTCGTGGGTACCCAGTACTTC. The rearrangement joins TRBV5-4 to TRBJ2-5, with unresolved D. This CDR3 is 13 amino acids long. Germline-derived CDR1 and CDR2 are SGHNT and YYREEE (reference sequence). V lost 4 bases to trimming and J lost 8 bases, with 15 bases between them.

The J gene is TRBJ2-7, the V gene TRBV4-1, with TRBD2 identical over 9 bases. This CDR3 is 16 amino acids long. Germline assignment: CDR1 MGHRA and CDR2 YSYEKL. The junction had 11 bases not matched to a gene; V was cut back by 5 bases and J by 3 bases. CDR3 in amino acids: CASSSRPTSGLYEQYF. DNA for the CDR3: TGCGCCAGCAGCTCCCGCCCGACTAGCGGACTCTACGAGCAGTACTTC.

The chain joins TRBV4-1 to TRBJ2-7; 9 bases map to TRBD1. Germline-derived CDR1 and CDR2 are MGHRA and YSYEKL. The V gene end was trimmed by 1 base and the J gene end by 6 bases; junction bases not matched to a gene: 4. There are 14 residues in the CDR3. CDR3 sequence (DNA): TGCGCCAGCAGCCAAGCCACAGGGGGCTCCGAGCAGTACTTC. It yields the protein CASSQATGGSEQYF.

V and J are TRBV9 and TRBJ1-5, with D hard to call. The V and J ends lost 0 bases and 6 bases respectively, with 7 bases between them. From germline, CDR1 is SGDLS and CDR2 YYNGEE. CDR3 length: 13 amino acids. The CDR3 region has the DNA TGTGCCAGCAGCGTAGGGGCCGTTCAGCCCCAGCATTTT. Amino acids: CASSVGAVQPQHF.

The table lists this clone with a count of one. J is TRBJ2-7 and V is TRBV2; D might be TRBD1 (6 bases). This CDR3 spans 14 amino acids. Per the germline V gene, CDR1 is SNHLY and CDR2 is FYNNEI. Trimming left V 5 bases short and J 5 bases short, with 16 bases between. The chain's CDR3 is CASSPSGGRDEQYF. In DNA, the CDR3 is TGTGCCAGCAGTCCATCTGGGGGCCGGGACGAGCAGTACTTC. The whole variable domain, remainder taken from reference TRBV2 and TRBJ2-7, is EPEVTQTPSHQVTQMGQEVILRCVPISNHLYFYWYRQILGQKVEFLVSFYNNEISEKSEIFDDQFSVERPDGSNFTLKIRSTKLEDSAMYFCASSPSGGRDEQYFGPGTRLTVT.

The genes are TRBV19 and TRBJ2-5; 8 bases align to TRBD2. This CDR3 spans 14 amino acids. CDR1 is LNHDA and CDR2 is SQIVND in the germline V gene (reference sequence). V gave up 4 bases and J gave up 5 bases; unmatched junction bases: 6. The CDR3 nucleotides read TGTGCCAGTAGTAAAGCCGGGACTAGGGAGACCCAGTACTTC. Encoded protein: CASSKAGTRETQYF.

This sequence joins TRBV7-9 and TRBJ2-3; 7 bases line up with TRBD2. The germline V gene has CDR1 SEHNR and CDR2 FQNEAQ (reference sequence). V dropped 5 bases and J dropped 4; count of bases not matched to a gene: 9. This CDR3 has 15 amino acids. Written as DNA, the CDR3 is TGTGCCAGCAGCGTCTTACGGGAGGTCCCAGATACGCAGTATTTT. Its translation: CASSVLREVPDTQYF. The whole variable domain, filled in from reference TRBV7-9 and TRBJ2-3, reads DTGVSQNPRHKITKRGQNVTFRCDPISEHNRLYWYRQTLGQGPEFLTYFQNEAQLEKSRLLSDRFSAERPKGSFSTLEIQRTEQGDSAMYLCASSVLREVPDTQYFGPGTRLTVL.

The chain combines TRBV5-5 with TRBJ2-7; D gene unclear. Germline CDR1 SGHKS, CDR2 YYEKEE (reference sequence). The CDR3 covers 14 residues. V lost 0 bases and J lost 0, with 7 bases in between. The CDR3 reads CASSLVTSSYEQYF. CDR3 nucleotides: TGTGCCAGCAGCTTGGTAACAAGCTCCTACGAGCAGTACTTC.

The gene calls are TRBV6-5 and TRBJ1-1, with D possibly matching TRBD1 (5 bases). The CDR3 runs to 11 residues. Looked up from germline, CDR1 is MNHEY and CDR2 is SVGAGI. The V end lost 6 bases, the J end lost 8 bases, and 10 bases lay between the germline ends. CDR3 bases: TGTGCCAGCAGGCGTGACAGCGAAGCTTTCTTT. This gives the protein CASRRDSEAFF.